This T cell receptor (beta chain) was recovered during a study of blood T cells in healthy people across ages. Points from the study as a whole: It was found that TCR beta diversity correlated strongly with the percentage of naive T cells.

Remarks on this clonotype: What it recognizes is unknown. Germline is not matched at one junction end, which may reflect a read error.

The CDR3 loop spans 14 amino acids. Germline V gives CDR1 MNHEY, CDR2 SVGEGT. Extracted total RNA amounted to at least 6 micrograms for each sample. Primed by a sample-barcoded 5' primer and a J-beta primer mix, a second PCR proceeded for roughly 7 to 11 cycles. A tag from a template-switch adaptor with 12 random nucleotides marked each cDNA molecule. TCRdb fed the 5' RACE reads into MiXCR, producing one record per CDR3 protein. The sample lists 850,000 to 1,100,000 distinct CDR3 sequences; approximately 38% were seen once. The clonotype originates from a man aged 18 to 35 in good health. The V and J genes are TRBV6-2 or TRBV6-3 and TRBJ2-7; D possibly uses TRBD1 or TRBD2 (6 bases each). Material for sequencing was blood. The CDR3 sequence is CASSYSGGEYEQYF. CDR3 DNA: TGTGCCAGCAGTTACTCGGGGGGCGAGTACGAGCAGTATTTC.